This TCR beta chain was retrieved from a study of blood T cell repertoires in COVID-19. Trimming took off 0 bases at V and 2 bases at J, with 12 bases between the two ends. Per the germline V gene, CDR1 is SGHTA and CDR2 is FQGTGA. This CDR3 region has 16 residues. Some clones are missing from TCRdb's copy, which holds only in-frame ones; the method was immunoSEQ multiplex PCR. In the table there are under 150,000 clones, around 79% of which are singletons. Sequencing input: peripheral blood. V gene TRBV7-3 combines with J gene TRBJ2-3; TRBD1 is a possible D gene (5 bases). The origin of this receptor is a man aged 55 to 70 with acute or convalescent COVID-19. This CDR3 reads CASSLTVGLNTDTQYF. CDR3 DNA sequence: TGTGCCAGCAGCTTAACGGTGGGGCTTAACACAGATACGCAGTATTTT.